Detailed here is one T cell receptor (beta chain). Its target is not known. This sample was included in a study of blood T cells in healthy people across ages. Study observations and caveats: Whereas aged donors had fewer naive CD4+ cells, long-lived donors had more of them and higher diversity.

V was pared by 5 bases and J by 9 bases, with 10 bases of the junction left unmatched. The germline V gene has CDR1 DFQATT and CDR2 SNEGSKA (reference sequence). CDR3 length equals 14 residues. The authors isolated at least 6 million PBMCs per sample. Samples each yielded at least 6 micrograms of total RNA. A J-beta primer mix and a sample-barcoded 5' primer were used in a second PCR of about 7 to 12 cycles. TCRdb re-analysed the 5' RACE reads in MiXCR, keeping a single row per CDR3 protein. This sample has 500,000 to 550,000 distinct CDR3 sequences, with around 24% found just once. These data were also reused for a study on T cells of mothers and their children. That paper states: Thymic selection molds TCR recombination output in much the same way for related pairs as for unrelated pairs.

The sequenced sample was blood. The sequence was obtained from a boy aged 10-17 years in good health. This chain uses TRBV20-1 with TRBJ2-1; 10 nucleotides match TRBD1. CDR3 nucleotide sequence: TGCAGTGCTTCTCGACAGGGGGCCGGGGTTGAGCAGTTCTTC. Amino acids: CSASRQGAGVEQFF.